The TCR beta chain under discussion was sequenced for a study of blood T cells in healthy people across ages. Study results and limitations: Estimates of diversity drawn from one million T cells were considered underestimates. What prevented conclusive comparison of naive and antigen-experienced cells was that PBMCs were unsorted. Getting older went along with TCR beta diversity per million T cells dropping roughly linearly. Expanded clonotype changes were possibly confounded by unknown donor CMV status.

Alongside a J-beta primer mix, a sample-barcoded 5' primer served in a second PCR lasting about 7 to 12 cycles. Via MiXCR, TCRdb re-called the 5' RACE reads, giving one row per CDR3 protein. The table shows about 830,000 distinct CDR3 sequences, with 62% occurring only once. The CDR3 totals 15 residues. Looked up from germline, CDR1 is SGHTA and CDR2 is FQGNSA. A note on this clonotype: Its antigen is not known. An end of the junction differs from the germline gene, which may be a read error.

Sequenced: blood. This TCR was sampled from a young man in good health. The gene calls are TRBV7-2 and TRBJ1-5, with D perhaps TRBD1 (5 bases). CDR3 nucleotide sequence: TGTGACAGCAGCTTCGTCGACAGAAACAATCAGCCCCAGCATTTT. Translated: CDSSFVDRNNQPQHF.